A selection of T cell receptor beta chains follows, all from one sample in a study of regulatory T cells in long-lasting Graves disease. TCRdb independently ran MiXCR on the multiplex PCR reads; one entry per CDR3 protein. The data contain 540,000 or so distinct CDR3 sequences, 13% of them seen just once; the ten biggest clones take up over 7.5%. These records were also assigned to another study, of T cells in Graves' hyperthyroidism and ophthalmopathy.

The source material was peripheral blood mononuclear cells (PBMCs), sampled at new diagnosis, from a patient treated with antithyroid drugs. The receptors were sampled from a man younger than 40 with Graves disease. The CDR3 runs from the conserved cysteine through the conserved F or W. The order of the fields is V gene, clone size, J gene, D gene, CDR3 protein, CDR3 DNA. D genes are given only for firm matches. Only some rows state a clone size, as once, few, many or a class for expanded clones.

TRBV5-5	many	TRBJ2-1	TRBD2	CASAPTASGYNEQFF	TGTGCCAGCGCTCCCACGGCTAGCGGTTACAATGAGCAGTTCTTC
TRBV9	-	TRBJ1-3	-	CASSVTGFAGNTIYF	TGTGCCAGCAGCGTTACGGGGTTCGCTGGAAACACCATATATTTT
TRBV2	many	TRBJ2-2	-	CASRLERAGELFF	TGTGCCAGCAGACTAGAAAGGGCCGGGGAGCTGTTTTTT
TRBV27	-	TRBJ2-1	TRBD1	CASSLTLGQALNEQFF	TGTGCCAGCAGTTTAACTTTGGGACAGGCCCTCAATGAGCAGTTCTTC
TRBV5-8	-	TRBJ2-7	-	CASRTGFASYEQYF	TGTGCCAGCAGGACGGGGTTCGCCTCCTATGAGCAGTACTTC
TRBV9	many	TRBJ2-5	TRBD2	CASSVDGRPEETQYF	TGTGCCAGCAGCGTAGACGGGAGGCCTGAAGAGACCCAGTACTTC
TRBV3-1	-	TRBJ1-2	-	CASSQERFTGSGYTF	TGTGCCAGCAGCCAAGAGCGTTTCACAGGGTCCGGCTACACCTTC
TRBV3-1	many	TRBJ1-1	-	CASRRGGSTEAFF	TGTGCCAGCAGGCGGGGGGGTTCGACTGAAGCTTTCTTT
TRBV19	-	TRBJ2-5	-	CASSPRGALETQYF	TGTGCCAGTAGTCCCAGGGGGGCACTGGAGACCCAGTACTTC
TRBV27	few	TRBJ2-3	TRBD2	CASISGLADTDTQYF	TGTGCCAGCATCTCCGGGCTAGCGGACACAGATACGCAGTATTTT
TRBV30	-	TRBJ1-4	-	CARKGATNEKLFF	TGTGCGCGGAAGGGTGCAACTAATGAAAAACTGTTTTTT
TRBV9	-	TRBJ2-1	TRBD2	CASSAILAGGPTEQFF	TGTGCCAGCAGCGCCATCCTAGCGGGAGGGCCCACTGAGCAGTTCTTC
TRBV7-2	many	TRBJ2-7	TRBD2	CASSLVLAGAREQYF	TGTGCCAGCAGCTTAGTACTAGCGGGAGCAAGGGAGCAGTACTTC
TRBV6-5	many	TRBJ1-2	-	CASSYGGGRVGYTF	TGTGCCAGCAGTTACGGGGGCGGACGAGTTGGCTACACCTTC
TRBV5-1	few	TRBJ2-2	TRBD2	CASSLEGTSWGSGELFF	TGCGCCAGCAGCTTGGAGGGGACTAGCTGGGGCAGCGGGGAGCTGTTTTTT
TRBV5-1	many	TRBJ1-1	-	CASSFSRGEWNTEAFF	TGCGCCAGCAGCTTTTCCAGGGGAGAATGGAACACTGAAGCTTTCTTT
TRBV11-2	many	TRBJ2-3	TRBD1	CASSFGQGAFSATDTQYF	TGTGCCAGCAGCTTCGGACAGGGGGCCTTCTCAGCCACAGATACGCAGTATTTT
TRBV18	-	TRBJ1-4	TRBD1	CAGSPGQGEKLFF	TGTGCCGGCTCACCGGGACAGGGTGAAAAACTGTTTTTT
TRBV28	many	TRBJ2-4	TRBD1	CASSLRRPETGDVLAKNIQYF	TGTGCCAGCAGTTTAAGGAGGCCGGAGACAGGGGATGTTTTAGCCAAAAACATTCAGTACTTC
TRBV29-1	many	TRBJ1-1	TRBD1	CSVVQGAVGFF	TGCAGCGTGGTACAGGGGGCGGTAGGTTTCTTT
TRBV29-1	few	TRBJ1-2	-	CSAGNGGWYGHTF	TGCAGCGCGGGGAACGGGGGATGGTATGGCCACACCTTC
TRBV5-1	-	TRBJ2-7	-	CASSARTGTYEQYF	TGCGCCAGCAGCGCCCGGACGGGTACCTACGAGCAGTACTTC
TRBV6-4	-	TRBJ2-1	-	CASSPIKRGNEQFF	TGTGCCAGCAGCCCAATAAAGAGGGGGAATGAGCAGTTCTTC
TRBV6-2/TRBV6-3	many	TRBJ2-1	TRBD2	CASSYRAGVVNEQFF	TGTGCCAGCAGTTATAGAGCGGGAGTCGTGAATGAGCAGTTCTTC
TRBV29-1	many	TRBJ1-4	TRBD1	CSVGTGVNEKLFF	TGCAGCGTTGGAACAGGGGTTAATGAAAAACTGTTTTTT
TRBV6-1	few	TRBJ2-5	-	CACQGETQYF	TGTGCATGCCAGGGAGAGACCCAGTACTTC
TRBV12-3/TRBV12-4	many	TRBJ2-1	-	CASNYQTGRSDEQFF	TGTGCCAGCAATTACCAGACCGGCCGTTCGGATGAGCAGTTCTTC
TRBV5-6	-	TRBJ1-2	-	CASRNWGPYQIYGYTF	TGTGCCAGCAGGAACTGGGGCCCTTATCAAATCTATGGCTACACCTTC
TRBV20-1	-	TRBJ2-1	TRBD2	CSATSPGLAADNEQFF	TGCAGTGCTACCTCACCGGGACTAGCGGCTGACAATGAGCAGTTCTTC
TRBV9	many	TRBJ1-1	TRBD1	CASSVEEGALTEAFF	TGTGCCAGCAGCGTAGAAGAGGGGGCGCTAACTGAAGCTTTCTTT
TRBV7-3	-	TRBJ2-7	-	CASSLTSSGEQYF	TGTGCCAGCAGCTTAACGTCAAGTGGCGAGCAGTACTTC
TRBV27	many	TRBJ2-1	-	CASSLGQLNEQFF	TGTGCCAGCAGTTTAGGGCAGCTCAATGAGCAGTTCTTC
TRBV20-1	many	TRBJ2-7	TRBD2	CSAPRDYKVREQYF	TGCAGTGCGCCCAGGGACTACAAGGTTAGGGAGCAGTACTTC
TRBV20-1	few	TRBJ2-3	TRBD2	CSARGPAGNPDTQYF	TGCAGTGCTAGAGGTCCAGCGGGAAACCCAGATACGCAGTATTTT
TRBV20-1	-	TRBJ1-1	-	CSARMGGRFNTEAFF	TGCAGTGCTAGGATGGGGGGACGGTTCAACACTGAAGCTTTCTTT
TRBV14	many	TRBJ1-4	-	CASSQDPGMSTTNEKLFF	TGTGCCAGCAGCCAAGATCCCGGCATGAGTACAACTAATGAAAAACTGTTTTTT
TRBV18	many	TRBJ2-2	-	CATAGDTGELFF	TGTGCCACGGCTGGGGACACCGGGGAGCTGTTTTTT
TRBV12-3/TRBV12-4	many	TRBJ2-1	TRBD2	CASSLPGGSADNEQFF	TGTGCCAGCAGCCTGCCTGGCGGGAGCGCGGACAATGAGCAGTTCTTC
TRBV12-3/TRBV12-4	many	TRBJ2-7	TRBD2	CASSFGGNLYEQYF	TGTGCCAGCAGTTTCGGGGGGAACCTTTACGAGCAGTACTTC
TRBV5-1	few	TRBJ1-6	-	CASGGGTGSPLHF	TGCGCCAGCGGGGGAGGGACCGGCTCACCCCTCCACTTT
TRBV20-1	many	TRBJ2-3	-	CSARDPGGDTQYF	TGCAGTGCTAGAGATCCCGGCGGAGATACGCAGTATTTT
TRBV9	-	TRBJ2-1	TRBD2	CASSFRTSGSHNEQFF	TGTGCCAGCAGCTTTAGGACTAGCGGGAGCCACAATGAGCAGTTCTTC